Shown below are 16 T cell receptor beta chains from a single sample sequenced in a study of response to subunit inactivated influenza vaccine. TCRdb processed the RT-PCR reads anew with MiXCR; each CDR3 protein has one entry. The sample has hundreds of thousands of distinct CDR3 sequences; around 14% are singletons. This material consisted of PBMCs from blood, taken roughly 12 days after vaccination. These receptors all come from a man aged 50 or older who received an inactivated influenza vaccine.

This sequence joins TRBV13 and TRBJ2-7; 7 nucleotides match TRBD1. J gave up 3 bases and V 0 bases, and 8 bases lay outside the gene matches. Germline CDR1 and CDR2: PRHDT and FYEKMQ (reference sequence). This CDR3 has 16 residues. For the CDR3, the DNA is TGTGCCAGCAGCTTAGGGACAGGGTCTTTCATCTACGAGCAGTACTTC. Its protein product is CASSLGTGSFIYEQYF.

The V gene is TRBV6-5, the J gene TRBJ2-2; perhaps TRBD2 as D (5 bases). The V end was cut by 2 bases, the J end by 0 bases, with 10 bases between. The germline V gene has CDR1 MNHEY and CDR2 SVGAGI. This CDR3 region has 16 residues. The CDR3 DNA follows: TGTGCCAGCAGTTACGGACTCCATGCGAACACCGGGGAGCTGTTTTTT. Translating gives CASSYGLHANTGELFF.

This chain's CDR3 is CASSWAVAVGETQYF. DNA for the CDR3: TGCGCCAGCAGCTGGGCGGTAGCTGTCGGAGAGACCCAGTACTTC. The gene calls are TRBV5-1 and TRBJ2-5; no reliable D call. CDR1 and CDR2 (germline): SGHRS, YFSETQ. The CDR3 consists of 15 residues. V shed 3 bases and J shed 4 bases, with 16 bases lying between them.

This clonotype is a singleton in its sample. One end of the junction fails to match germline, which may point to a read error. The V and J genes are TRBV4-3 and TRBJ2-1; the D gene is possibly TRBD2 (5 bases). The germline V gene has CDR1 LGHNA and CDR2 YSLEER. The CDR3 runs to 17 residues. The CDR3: CASSQDRGRNFYNEQLF. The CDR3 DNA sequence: TGCGCCAGCAGCCAAGATCGGGGTCGAAATTTTTACAATGAGCAGCTCTTC.

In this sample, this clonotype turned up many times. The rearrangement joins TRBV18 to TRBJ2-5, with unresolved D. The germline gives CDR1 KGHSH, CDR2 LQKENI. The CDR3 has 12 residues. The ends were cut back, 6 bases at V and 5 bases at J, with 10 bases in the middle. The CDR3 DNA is TGTGCCAGCTCTCCTCAGGAGGAGACCCAGTACTTC. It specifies CASSPQEETQYF.

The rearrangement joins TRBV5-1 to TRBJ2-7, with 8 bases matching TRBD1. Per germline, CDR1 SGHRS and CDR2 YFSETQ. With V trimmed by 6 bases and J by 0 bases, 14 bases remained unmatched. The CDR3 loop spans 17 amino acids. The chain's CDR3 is CASTRGQERVPSYEQYF. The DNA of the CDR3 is TGCGCCAGCACCCGGGGACAGGAGAGGGTACCCTCCTACGAGCAGTACTTC.

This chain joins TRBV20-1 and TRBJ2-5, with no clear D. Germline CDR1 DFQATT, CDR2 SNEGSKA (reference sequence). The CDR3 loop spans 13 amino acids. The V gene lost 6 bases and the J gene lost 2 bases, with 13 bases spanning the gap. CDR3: CSAPGGTQETQYF. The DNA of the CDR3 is TGCAGTGCCCCGGGTGGCACACAAGAGACCCAGTACTTC.

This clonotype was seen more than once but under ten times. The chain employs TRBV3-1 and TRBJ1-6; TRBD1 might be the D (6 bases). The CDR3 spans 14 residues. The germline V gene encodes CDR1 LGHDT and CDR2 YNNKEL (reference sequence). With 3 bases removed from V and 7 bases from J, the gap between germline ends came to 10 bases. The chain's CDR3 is CASSHTGRNSPLHF. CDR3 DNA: TGTGCCAGCAGCCATACAGGGAGGAATTCACCCCTCCACTTT.

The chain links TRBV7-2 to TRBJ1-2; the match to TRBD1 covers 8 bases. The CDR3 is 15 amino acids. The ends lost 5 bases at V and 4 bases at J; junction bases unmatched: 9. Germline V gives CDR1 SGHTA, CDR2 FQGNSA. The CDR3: CASSLSGTGTYGYTF. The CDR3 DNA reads TGTGCCAGCAGCCTCTCCGGGACAGGAACCTATGGCTACACCTTC.

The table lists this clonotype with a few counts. For the CDR3, the DNA is TGTGCCAGCAGCTACCGGACTAGCGGGAGCCCAGATACGCAGTATTTT. Residues: CASSYRTSGSPDTQYF. This chain connects TRBV7-9 to TRBJ2-3; 13 bases align to TRBD2. Germline V CDR1 and CDR2: SEHNR, FQNEAQ (reference sequence). Trimming took 4 bases from V and 4 from J; bases not matched to a gene: 5. This CDR3 has 16 residues.

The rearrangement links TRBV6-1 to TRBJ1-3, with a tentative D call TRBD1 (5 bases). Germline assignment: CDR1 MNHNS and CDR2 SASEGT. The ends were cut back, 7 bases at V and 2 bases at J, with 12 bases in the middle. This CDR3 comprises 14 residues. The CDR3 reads CASIPDTTGNTIYF. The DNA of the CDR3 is TGTGCCAGCATCCCGGACACAACTGGAAACACCATATATTTT.

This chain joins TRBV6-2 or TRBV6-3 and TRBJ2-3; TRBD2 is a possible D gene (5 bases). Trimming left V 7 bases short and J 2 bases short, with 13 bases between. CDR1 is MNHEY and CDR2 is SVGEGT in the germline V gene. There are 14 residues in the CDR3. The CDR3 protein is CASTLWGATDTQYF. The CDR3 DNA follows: TGTGCCAGCACCCTCTGGGGAGCCACAGATACGCAGTATTTT.

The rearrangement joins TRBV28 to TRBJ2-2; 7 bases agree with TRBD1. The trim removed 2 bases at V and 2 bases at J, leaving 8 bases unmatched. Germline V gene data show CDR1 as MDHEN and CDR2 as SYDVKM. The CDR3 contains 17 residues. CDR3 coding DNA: TGTGCCAGCAGTTTAGTGGTCAGGACAGGTAACACCGGGGAGCTGTTTTTT. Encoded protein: CASSLVVRTGNTGELFF.

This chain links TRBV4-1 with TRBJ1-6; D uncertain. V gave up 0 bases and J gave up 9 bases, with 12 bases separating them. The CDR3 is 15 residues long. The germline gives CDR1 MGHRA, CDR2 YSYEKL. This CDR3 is CASSQDAKAGSPLHF. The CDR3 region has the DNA TGCGCCAGCAGCCAAGACGCTAAGGCCGGTTCACCCCTCCACTTT.

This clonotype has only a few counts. CDR3 loop: CSAGELGRGEKLFF. The CDR3 DNA sequence: TGCAGTGCTGGGGAGTTGGGGCGCGGAGAAAAACTGTTTTTT. The genes are TRBV20-1 and TRBJ1-4; D is possibly TRBD1 (5 bases). Trimming removed 5 bases from V and 8 bases from J, with 18 bases in between. From germline, CDR1 is DFQATT and CDR2 SNEGSKA (reference sequence). CDR3 length: 14 residues.

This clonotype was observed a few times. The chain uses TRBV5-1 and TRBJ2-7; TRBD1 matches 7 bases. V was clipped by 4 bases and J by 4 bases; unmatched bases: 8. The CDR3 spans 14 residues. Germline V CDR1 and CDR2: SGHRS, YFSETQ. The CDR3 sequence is CASSMTGRVYEQYF. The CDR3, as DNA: TGCGCCAGCAGCATGACAGGGCGAGTGTACGAGCAGTACTTC.